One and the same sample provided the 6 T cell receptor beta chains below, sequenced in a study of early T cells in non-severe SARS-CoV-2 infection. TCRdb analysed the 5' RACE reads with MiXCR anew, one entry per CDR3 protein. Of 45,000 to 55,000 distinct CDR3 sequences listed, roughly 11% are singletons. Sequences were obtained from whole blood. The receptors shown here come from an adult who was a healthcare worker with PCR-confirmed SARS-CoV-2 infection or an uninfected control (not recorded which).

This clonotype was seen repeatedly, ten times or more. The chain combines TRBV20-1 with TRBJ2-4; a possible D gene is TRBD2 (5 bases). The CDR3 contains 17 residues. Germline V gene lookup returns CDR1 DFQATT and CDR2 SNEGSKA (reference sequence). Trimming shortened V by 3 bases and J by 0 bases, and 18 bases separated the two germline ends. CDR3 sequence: CSASRGLLGKAKNIQYF. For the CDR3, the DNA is TGCAGTGCTAGCCGAGGACTCCTCGGGAAAGCCAAAAACATTCAGTACTTC.

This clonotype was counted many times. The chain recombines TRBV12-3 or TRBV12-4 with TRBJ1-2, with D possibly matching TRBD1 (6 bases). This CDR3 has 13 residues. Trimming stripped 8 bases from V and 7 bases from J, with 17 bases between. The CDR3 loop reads CASFRGRGVGYTF. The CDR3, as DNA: TGTGCCAGCTTCCGGGGCAGGGGAGTTGGCTACACCTTC.

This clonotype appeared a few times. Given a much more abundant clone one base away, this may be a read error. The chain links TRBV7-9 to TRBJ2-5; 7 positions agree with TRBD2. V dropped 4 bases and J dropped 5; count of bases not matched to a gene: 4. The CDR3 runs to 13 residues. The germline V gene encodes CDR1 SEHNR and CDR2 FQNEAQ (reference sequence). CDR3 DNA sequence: TGTGCCAGCAGCTCCCGGGGGGAGGAGACCCAGTACTTC. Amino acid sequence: CASSSRGEETQYF. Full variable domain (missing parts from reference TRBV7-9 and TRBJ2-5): DTGVSQNPRHKITKRGQNVTFRCDPISEHNRLYWYRQTLGQGPEFLTYFQNEAQLEKSRLLSDRFSAERPKGSFSTLEIQRTEQGDSAMYLCASSSRGEETQYFGPGTRLLVL.

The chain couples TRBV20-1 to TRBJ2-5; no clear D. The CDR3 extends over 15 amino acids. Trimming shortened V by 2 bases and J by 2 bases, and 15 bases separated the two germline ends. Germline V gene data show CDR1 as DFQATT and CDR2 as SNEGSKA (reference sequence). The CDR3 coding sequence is TGCAGTGCTAGACTTCCGGCGTCTTTTCAAGAGACCCAGTACTTC. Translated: CSARLPASFQETQYF.

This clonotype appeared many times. The CDR3 nucleotides are TGTGCCAGCAGCTTAGGACAGGGGACCTACGAGCAGTACTTC. This codes for CASSLGQGTYEQYF. This chain links TRBV13 with TRBJ2-7; 7 nucleotides match TRBD1. Germline lookup yields CDR1 PRHDT and CDR2 FYEKMQ (reference sequence). CDR3 length: 14 amino acids. V gave up 0 bases and J gave up 2 bases; unmatched junction bases: 1.

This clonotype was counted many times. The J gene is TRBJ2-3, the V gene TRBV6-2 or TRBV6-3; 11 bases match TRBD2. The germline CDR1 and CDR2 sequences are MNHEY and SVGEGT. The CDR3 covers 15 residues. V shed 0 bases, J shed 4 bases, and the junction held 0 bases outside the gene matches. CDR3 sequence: CASSYSTSGADTQYF. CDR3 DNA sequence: TGTGCCAGCAGTTACTCGACTAGCGGGGCAGATACGCAGTATTTT.